A selection of T cell receptor beta chains follows, all from one sample in a study of identifying expanded T cells in peripheral blood. Using immunoSEQ multiplex PCR, the repertoire was profiled, and TCRdb retains in-frame clones only, with some absent. The sample contains approximately 92,000 clones, about 85% of which appear only once. Source material: blood. The receptor set was obtained from a person aged 18 to 75 in good health. The CDR3 runs from the conserved cysteine through the conserved F or W. Fields, in order: V gene, CDR3 protein.

v_call: TRBV5-1; cdr3_aa: CASSPGLAGSWELFF
v_call: TRBV5-1; cdr3_aa: CASSFGGGGETQYF
v_call: TRBV7-9; cdr3_aa: CASSLLGGTYEQYF
v_call: TRBV10-3; cdr3_aa: CAISEYNEGTEAFF
v_call: TRBV6-5; cdr3_aa: CASSPGQGRYTF
v_call: TRBV5-6; cdr3_aa: CASSLGANYEQYF
v_call: TRBV5-1; cdr3_aa: CASSDGQGRGLSSYNEQFF
v_call: TRBV6-4; cdr3_aa: CASSDSYEQQPQHF
v_call: TRBV5-1; cdr3_aa: CASSLFPGETGELFF
v_call: TRBV15; cdr3_aa: CATSRVGGHTEAFF
v_call: TRBV4-1; cdr3_aa: CASSQGTGTEAFF
v_call: TRBV5-5; cdr3_aa: CASSITSGRKETQYF
v_call: TRBV11-2; cdr3_aa: CASSLDWGLREQYF
v_call: TRBV27; cdr3_aa: CASSLFTATGELFF
v_call: TRBV6-6; cdr3_aa: CASSYGGVNTEAFF
v_call: TRBV5-4; cdr3_aa: CASSFKDGYTEAFF
v_call: TRBV6-6; cdr3_aa: CASRSQSSNEQFF
v_call: TRBV6-1; cdr3_aa: CASSEAGQTYGYTF
v_call: TRBV6-1; cdr3_aa: CASSDGVGGYTF
v_call: TRBV9; cdr3_aa: CASSLGQDTDTQYF
v_call: TRBV5-1; cdr3_aa: CASSAGHTSDTSIYF
v_call: TRBV4-3; cdr3_aa: CASSQGTRGQAYGYTF
v_call: TRBV29-1; cdr3_aa: CSVGVTQRAEAFF
v_call: TRBV2; cdr3_aa: CASSKDSHSNQPQHF
v_call: TRBV29-1; cdr3_aa: CSAERGALGDTQYF
v_call: TRBV27; cdr3_aa: CASRLVRNSPLHF
v_call: TRBV5-6; cdr3_aa: CASSPRDVEQPQHF
v_call: TRBV5-6; cdr3_aa: CASSLGLLDRVMNTEAFF
v_call: TRBV15; cdr3_aa: CATSSQKYNEQFF
v_call: TRBV6-5; cdr3_aa: CASKDSGWNEKLFF